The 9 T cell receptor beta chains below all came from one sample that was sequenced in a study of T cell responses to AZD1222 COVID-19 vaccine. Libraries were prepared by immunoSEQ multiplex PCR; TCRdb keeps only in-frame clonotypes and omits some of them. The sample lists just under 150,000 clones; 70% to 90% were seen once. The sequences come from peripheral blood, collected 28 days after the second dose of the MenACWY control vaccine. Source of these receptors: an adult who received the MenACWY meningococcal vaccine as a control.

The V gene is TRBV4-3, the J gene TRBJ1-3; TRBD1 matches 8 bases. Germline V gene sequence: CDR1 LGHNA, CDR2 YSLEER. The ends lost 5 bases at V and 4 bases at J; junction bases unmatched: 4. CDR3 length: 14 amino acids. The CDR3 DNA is TGCGCCAGCAGCGAGACAGGGGTCGGAAACACCATATATTTT. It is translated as CASSETGVGNTIYF.

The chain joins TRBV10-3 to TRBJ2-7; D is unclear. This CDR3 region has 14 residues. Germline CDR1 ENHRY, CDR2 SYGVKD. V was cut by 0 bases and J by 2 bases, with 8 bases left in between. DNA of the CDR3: TGTGCCATCAGTGAGTCGGTCCGCCCCTACGAGCAGTACTTC. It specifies CAISESVRPYEQYF.

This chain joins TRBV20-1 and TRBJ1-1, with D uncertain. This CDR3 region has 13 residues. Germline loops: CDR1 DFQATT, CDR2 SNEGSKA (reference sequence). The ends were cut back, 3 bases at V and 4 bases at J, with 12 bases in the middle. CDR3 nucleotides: TGCAGTGCTAGTCTCAGTGGAGGCACTGAAGCTTTCTTT. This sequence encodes CSASLSGGTEAFF.

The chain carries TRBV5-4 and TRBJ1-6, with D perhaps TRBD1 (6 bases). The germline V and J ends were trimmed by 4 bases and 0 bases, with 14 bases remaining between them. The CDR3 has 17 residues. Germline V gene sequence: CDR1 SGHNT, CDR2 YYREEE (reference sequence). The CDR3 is CASSGDDRFSYNSPLHF. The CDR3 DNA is TGTGCCAGCAGCGGAGACGACAGGTTCTCCTATAATTCACCCCTCCACTTT. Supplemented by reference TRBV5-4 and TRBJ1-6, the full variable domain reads ETGVTQSPTHLIKTRGQQVTLRCSSQSGHNTVSWYQQALGQGPQFIFQYYREEENGRGNFPPRFSGLQFPNYSSELNVNALELDDSALYLCASSGDDRFSYNSPLHFGNGTRLTVT.

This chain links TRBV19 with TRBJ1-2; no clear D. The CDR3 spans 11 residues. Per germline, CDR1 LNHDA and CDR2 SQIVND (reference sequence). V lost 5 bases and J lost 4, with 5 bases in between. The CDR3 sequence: CASSGRYGYTF. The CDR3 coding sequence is TGTGCCAGTAGTGGGCGCTATGGCTACACCTTC.

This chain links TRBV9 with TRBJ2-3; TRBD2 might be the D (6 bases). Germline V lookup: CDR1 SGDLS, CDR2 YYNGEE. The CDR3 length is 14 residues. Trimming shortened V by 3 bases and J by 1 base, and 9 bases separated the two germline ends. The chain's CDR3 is CASSAGVGTDTQYF. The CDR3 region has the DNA TGTGCCAGCAGCGCGGGGGTCGGCACAGATACGCAGTATTTT.

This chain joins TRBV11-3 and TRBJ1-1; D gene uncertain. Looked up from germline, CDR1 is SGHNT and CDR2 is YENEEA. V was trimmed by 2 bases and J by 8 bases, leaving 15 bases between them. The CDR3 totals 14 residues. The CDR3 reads CASSLMRGPREAFF. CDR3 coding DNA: TGTGCCAGCAGCTTAATGCGAGGTCCCCGGGAAGCTTTCTTT.

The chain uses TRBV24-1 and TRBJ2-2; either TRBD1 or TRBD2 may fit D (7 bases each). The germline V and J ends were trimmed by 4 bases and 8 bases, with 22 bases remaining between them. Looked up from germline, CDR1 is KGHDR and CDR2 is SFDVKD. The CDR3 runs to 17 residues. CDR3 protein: CATSDRQGGVGAGELFF. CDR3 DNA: TGTGCCACCAGTGACCGACAGGGAGGGGTTGGCGCGGGGGAGCTGTTTTTT.

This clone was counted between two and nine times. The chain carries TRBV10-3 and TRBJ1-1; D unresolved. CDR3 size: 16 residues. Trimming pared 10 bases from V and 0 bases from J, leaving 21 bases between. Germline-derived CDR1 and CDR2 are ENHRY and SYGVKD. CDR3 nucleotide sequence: TGTGCCACCGCTCTCCAACTGCGCCAGATGAACACTGAAGCTTTCTTT. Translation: CATALQLRQMNTEAFF.